The 24 T cell receptor beta chains in this list originate from one sample, sequenced in a study of cytomegalovirus exposure and HLA in healthy donors. A multiplex PCR was run with 60 Vbeta primers and 13 Jbeta primers. Libraries were prepared by immunoSEQ multiplex PCR; TCRdb keeps only in-frame clonotypes and omits some of them. Among roughly 99,000 clones listed, around 74% were seen once. Sequencing was done on a sample of PBMCs. The receptors here all came from a male donor in good health and CMV-seronegative.

This chain links TRBV5-1 with TRBJ2-1; 7 bases align to TRBD2. V was pared by 0 bases and J by 2 bases, with 2 bases of the junction left unmatched. CDR1 and CDR2 (germline): SGHRS, YFSETQ. This CDR3 spans 15 amino acids. This CDR3 reads CASSLASGTYNEQFF. The CDR3, as DNA: TGCGCCAGCAGCTTGGCAAGCGGGACCTACAATGAGCAGTTCTTC.

The chain is built from TRBV14 and TRBJ2-1; 13 bases are shared with TRBD2. This CDR3 region has 16 residues. V shed 3 bases and J 8 bases; nucleotides not matched to a gene: 7. Per the germline V gene, CDR1 is SGHDN and CDR2 is FVKESK. CDR3: CASSHTLAGGPDEQFF. In DNA form, the CDR3 reads TGTGCCAGCAGCCACACACTAGCGGGAGGGCCGGATGAGCAGTTCTTC.

This sequence joins TRBV10-3 and TRBJ2-7; D may be TRBD2 (5 bases). The CDR3 is made up of 12 amino acids. V shed 0 bases and J shed 7 bases, with 7 bases lying between them. Germline CDR1 reads ENHRY; CDR2 reads SYGVKD. The CDR3 reads CAISESWREQYF. The CDR3 coding sequence is TGTGCCATCAGTGAGTCGTGGAGGGAGCAGTACTTC.

This clone was seen a few times. The chain combines TRBV9 with TRBJ2-1; D call uncertain. Germline CDR1 and CDR2: SGDLS and YYNGEE. This CDR3 is 14 amino acids long. With 0 bases removed from V and 8 bases from J, the gap between germline ends came to 12 bases. The CDR3 DNA reads as TGTGCCAGCAGCGTAGGGTTGATGGGCCATGAGCAGTTCTTC. It encodes CASSVGLMGHEQFF.

Concerning this clone itself: Other DNA variants within this sample encode the same CDR3. The CDR3 DNA follows: TGTGCCAGCAGTTACTCCGGCCAGGGGCCCTATGGCTACACCTTC. This gives the protein CASSYSGQGPYGYTF. The rearrangement uses TRBV6-5 and TRBJ1-2, with D maybe TRBD1 (6 bases). This CDR3 region has 15 residues. Germline CDR1 is MNHEY and CDR2 is SVGAGI. V gave up 0 bases and J gave up 4 bases, with 12 bases separating them.

The chain links TRBV7-2 to TRBJ2-1, with 13 nucleotides matching TRBD2. The CDR3 totals 17 residues. CDR1 and CDR2 from the germline V gene are SGHTA and FQGNSA. V was pared by 2 bases and J by 12 bases, with 13 bases of the junction left unmatched. The CDR3 loop reads CASSLRQTSGRLLGQFF. The DNA of the CDR3 is TGTGCCAGCAGCTTAAGGCAGACTAGCGGGAGGTTACTTGGGCAGTTCTTC. The complete variable domain, with remaining parts taken from reference TRBV7-2 and TRBJ2-1, reads GAGVSQSPSNKVTEKGKDVELRCDPISGHTALYWYRQSLGQGLEFLIYFQGNSAPDKSGLPSDRFSAERTGGSVSTLTIQRTQQEDSAVYLCASSLRQTSGRLLGQFFGPGTRLTVL.

In DNA form, the CDR3 reads TGCGCCAGCAGGGCCCAAAGCGGGAGTGGGGAGACCCAGTACTTC. Residues: CASRAQSGSGETQYF. The chain carries TRBV5-1 and TRBJ2-5, with TRBD2 identical over 8 bases. V gave up 5 bases and J gave up 5 bases; unmatched junction bases: 11. This CDR3 has 15 residues. The germline CDR1 and CDR2 sequences are SGHRS and YFSETQ.

This chain uses TRBV11-2 with TRBJ2-2, with 9 bases aligning to TRBD1. The V segment lost 1 base and the J segment 0 bases; nucleotides outside the gene matches: 6. This CDR3 region has 18 residues. Looked up from germline, CDR1 is SGHAT and CDR2 is FQNNGV. The CDR3 is CASSLVIRQGANTGELFF. In DNA, the CDR3 is TGTGCCAGCAGCTTAGTAATCAGACAGGGGGCGAACACCGGGGAGCTGTTTTTT.

V gene TRBV27 combines with J gene TRBJ2-1, with 8 bases lining up with TRBD2. The junction had 11 bases not matched to a gene; V was cut back by 7 bases and J by 9 bases. The CDR3 spans 14 residues. CDR1 and CDR2 from the germline V gene are MNHEY and SMNVEV (reference sequence). The chain's CDR3 is CASNRIAGSGEQFF. The CDR3 bases are TGTGCCAGCAACCGAATAGCGGGAAGTGGTGAGCAGTTCTTC.

CDR3 residues: CSAKIGGSTEAFF. DNA for the CDR3: TGCAGCGCAAAAATTGGTGGTAGCACTGAAGCTTTCTTT. The chain uses TRBV29-1 and TRBJ1-1; D is uncertain. CDR3 size: 13 residues. Germline CDR1 and CDR2: SQVTM and ANQGSEA. V was clipped by 7 bases and J by 4 bases, with 16 bases between them.

CDR3 sequence reads: CASTGQGGLVAEAFF. The CDR3 nucleotides are TGTGCCAGCACCGGACAGGGAGGTTTAGTAGCTGAAGCTTTCTTT. V is TRBV25-1 and J is TRBJ1-1, with 8 positions matching TRBD1. The V segment lost 7 bases and the J segment 6 bases; nucleotides outside the gene matches: 13. The CDR3 runs to 15 residues. Germline assignment: CDR1 MGHDK and CDR2 SYGVNS.

J is TRBJ2-5 and V is TRBV19; the match to TRBD2 covers 16 bases. The CDR3 extends over 17 amino acids. Germline CDR1 reads LNHDA; CDR2 reads SQIVND (reference sequence). With V trimmed by 3 bases and J by 4 bases, 5 bases remained unmatched. The CDR3 here is CASSIKGLAGGGETQYF. The CDR3 region has the DNA TGTGCCAGTAGTATTAAGGGACTAGCGGGAGGGGGAGAGACCCAGTACTTC.

The CDR3 spells CASSSDYRGPTYEQYF. The DNA for the CDR3 is TGTGCCAGCAGTTCAGACTACAGGGGGCCGACCTACGAGCAGTACTTC. This chain links TRBV28 with TRBJ2-7; TRBD1 matches 9 bases. This CDR3 contains 16 residues. Germline V lookup: CDR1 MDHEN, CDR2 SYDVKM. V lost 4 bases and J lost 2; bases outside the gene matches: 9.

V gene TRBV29-1 combines with J gene TRBJ2-7; a possible D gene is TRBD2 (5 bases). The V and J ends lost 7 bases and 0 bases respectively, with 10 bases between them. The germline gives CDR1 SQVTM, CDR2 ANQGSEA. The CDR3 loop spans 12 amino acids. CDR3 loop: CSGKGLSYEQYF. CDR3 coding DNA: TGCAGCGGGAAAGGACTCTCCTACGAGCAGTACTTC.

The chain links TRBV9 to TRBJ2-3; 7 bases are shared with TRBD1. CDR3 length: 17 residues. Trimming took 0 bases from V and 0 from J; bases not matched to a gene: 7. Looked up from germline, CDR1 is SGDLS and CDR2 is YYNGEE. The CDR3 reads CASSVGWPGQSTDTQYF. The CDR3 nucleotides read TGTGCCAGCAGCGTAGGATGGCCGGGACAGAGCACAGATACGCAGTATTTT.

The V call is TRBV5-6, the J call TRBJ1-2; possible D gene TRBD1, 5 bases. Trimming pared 4 bases from V and 0 bases from J, leaving 13 bases between. The CDR3 loop spans 15 amino acids. Germline-derived CDR1 and CDR2 are SGHDT and YYEEEE. In DNA form, the CDR3 reads TGTGCCAGCAGCGCATATAGGACACCTAACTATGGCTACACCTTC. Amino acids: CASSAYRTPNYGYTF.

This clone was recorded a few times. This rearrangement joins TRBV4-3 to TRBJ2-7, with a weak D call TRBD2 (6 bases). CDR1 is LGHNA, CDR2 YSLEER, per germline. The length of the CDR3 is 17 residues. V dropped 4 bases and J dropped 0 bases, with 19 bases sitting between them. The CDR3 here is CASSPRPGLWSSYEQYF. CDR3 in DNA: TGCGCCAGCAGCCCTCGACCCGGACTATGGAGCTCCTACGAGCAGTACTTC.

This clone appeared once. The rearrangement joins TRBV7-8 to TRBJ1-5; D is unresolved. Germline V gene data show CDR1 as SGHVS and CDR2 as FQNEAQ. The V end lost 5 bases, the J end lost 1 base, and 15 bases lay between the germline ends. CDR3 length equals 16 residues. In nucleotides, the CDR3 is TGTGCCAGCAGCCTCGGGGTCCGGGGAAGCAATCAGCCCCAGCATTTT. This gives the protein CASSLGVRGSNQPQHF.

The chain combines TRBV9 with TRBJ2-2; possible D gene TRBD2, 5 bases. The CDR3 totals 17 residues. V lost 0 bases and J lost 6, with 18 bases in between. Germline V gene data show CDR1 as SGDLS and CDR2 as YYNGEE. The CDR3, as DNA: TGTGCCAGCAGCGTAGAAGGAGGCGCTTTAGGAGCCGGGGAGCTGTTTTTT. Its translation is CASSVEGGALGAGELFF.

V usage is TRBV6-1 and J usage is TRBJ2-7, with D perhaps TRBD1 (6 bases). The V gene lost 6 bases and the J gene lost 6 bases, with 12 bases spanning the gap. CDR1 is MNHNS, CDR2 SASEGT, per germline. CDR3 length: 12 amino acids. The CDR3 DNA reads TGTGCCAGCAGCTACAGGGCTGGCGAGCAGTACTTC. This translates into CASSYRAGEQYF.

The rearrangement links TRBV11-1 to TRBJ2-1, with a tentative D call TRBD2 (6 bases). The CDR3 runs 19 residues. The ends were cut back, 1 base at V and 2 bases at J, with 21 bases in the middle. CDR1 and CDR2 (germline): SGHAT, FQDESV (reference sequence). CDR3 nucleotide sequence: TGTGCCAGCAGCTTAGTACGGGGGTGGGCAGACTATACCTACAATGAGCAGTTCTTC. Its protein product is CASSLVRGWADYTYNEQFF.

The rearrangement links TRBV2 to TRBJ1-5, with a tentative D call TRBD1 (6 bases). The CDR3 covers 13 residues. CDR1 is SNHLY and CDR2 is FYNNEI in the germline V gene. Trimming removed 7 bases from V and 6 bases from J, with 13 bases in between. CDR3 amino acids: CASTSGVRQPQHF. The CDR3 DNA sequence: TGTGCCAGCACTTCAGGGGTACGTCAGCCCCAGCATTTT.

The chain joins TRBV29-1 to TRBJ2-1; a possible D gene is TRBD1 (6 bases). Trimming stripped 3 bases from V and 2 bases from J, with 11 bases between. The CDR3 runs to 14 residues. CDR1 is SQVTM, CDR2 ANQGSEA, per germline. As DNA, the CDR3 is TGCAGCGTTGATAGGCAGGGGACCTACAATGAGCAGTTCTTC. Amino acids: CSVDRQGTYNEQFF.

The chain is built from TRBV9 and TRBJ2-5; 9 bases map to TRBD2. CDR1 and CDR2 from the germline V gene are SGDLS and YYNGEE. The V and J ends lost 0 bases and 4 bases, in that order; junction bases with no gene match: 7. CDR3 length equals 16 residues. The CDR3 nucleotides read TGTGCCAGCAGCGTAGGTATAGCGGGAGAGGGAGAGACCCAGTACTTC. Translated, it gives CASSVGIAGEGETQYF. The full variable domain, rest sourced from reference TRBV9 and TRBJ2-5, is DSGVTQTPKHLITATGQRVTLRCSPRSGDLSVYWYQQSLDQGLQFLIQYYNGEERAKGNILERFSAQQFPDLHSELNLSSLELGDSALYFCASSVGIAGEGETQYFGPGTRLLVL.